These T cell receptor beta chains were read from a single sample in a study of T cell clusters in autoimmune cytopenias. TCRdb reprocessed the multiplex PCR reads and keeps a single row for each CDR3 protein, giving no DNA. Its clone listing holds around 11,000 distinct CDR3 sequences. In addition, the sample was reused for a study of T cell repertoires in aging, cancer and after chemotherapy.

The sample comprised peripheral blood. These receptor sequences come from a human donor in good health. Each CDR3 is given with its conserved first and last residue. Each record gives: CDR3 protein, V gene, J gene, clone size. Size tells how often a clone was seen (once, few, many) or the class of an expanded clone, and some rows leave it out.

CDR3: CSARGFGGPSSPYTYEQYF
V: TRBV20-1
J: TRBJ2-7
size: .

CDR3: CASSSPPSGGYNEQFF
V: TRBV6-5
J: TRBJ2-1
size: .

CDR3: CAASLGQGKTEAFF
V: TRBV10-3
J: TRBJ1-1
size: .

CDR3: CASSLGQGRGEQYF
V: TRBV27
J: TRBJ2-7
size: medium-sized

CDR3: CSARDPGVSGSPDTQYF
V: TRBV20-1
J: TRBJ2-3
size: .

CDR3: CASSFQGGNYGYTF
V: TRBV27
J: TRBJ1-2
size: medium-sized

CDR3: CSVEGTGGYEQYF
V: TRBV29-1
J: TRBJ2-7
size: large

CDR3: CASRPGGGLYNEQFF
V: TRBV28
J: TRBJ2-1
size: .

CDR3: CASSQERTSGQPQHF
V: TRBV4-2
J: TRBJ1-5
size: .

CDR3: CASSRGTSGDNEQFF
V: TRBV5-6
J: TRBJ2-1
size: .

CDR3: CASSSRGPREEKLFF
V: TRBV6-5
J: TRBJ1-4
size: medium-sized

CDR3: CASKTASGSTDTQYF
V: TRBV6-1
J: TRBJ2-3
size: .

CDR3: CASSLGQGVGNTIYF
V: TRBV13
J: TRBJ1-3
size: medium-sized

CDR3: CASSIQSYNYGYTF
V: TRBV19
J: TRBJ1-2
size: medium-sized

CDR3: CATSRDKSRTGYTDTQYF
V: TRBV15
J: TRBJ2-3
size: .

CDR3: CASSQSGGGTDTQYF
V: TRBV11-2
J: TRBJ2-3
size: .